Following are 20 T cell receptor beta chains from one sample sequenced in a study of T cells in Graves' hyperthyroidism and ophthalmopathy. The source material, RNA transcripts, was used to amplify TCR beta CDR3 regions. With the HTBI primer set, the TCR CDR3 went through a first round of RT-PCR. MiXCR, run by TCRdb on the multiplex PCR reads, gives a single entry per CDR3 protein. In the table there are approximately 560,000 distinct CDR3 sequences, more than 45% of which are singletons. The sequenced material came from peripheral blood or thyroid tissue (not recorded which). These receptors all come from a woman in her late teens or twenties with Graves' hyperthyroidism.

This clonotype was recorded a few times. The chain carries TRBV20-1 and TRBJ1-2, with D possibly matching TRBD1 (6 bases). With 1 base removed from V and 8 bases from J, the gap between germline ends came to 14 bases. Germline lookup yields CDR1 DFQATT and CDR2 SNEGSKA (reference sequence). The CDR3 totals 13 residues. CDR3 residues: CSARGQGSYGYTF. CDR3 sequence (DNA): TGCAGTGCTAGAGGCCAGGGGAGTTACGGCTACACCTTC.

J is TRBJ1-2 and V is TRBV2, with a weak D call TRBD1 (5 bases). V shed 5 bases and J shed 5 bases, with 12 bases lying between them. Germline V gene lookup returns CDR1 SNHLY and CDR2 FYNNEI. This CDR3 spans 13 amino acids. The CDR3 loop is CASSFAGQYGYTF. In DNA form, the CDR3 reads TGTGCCAGCAGTTTTGCGGGGCAGTATGGCTACACCTTC.

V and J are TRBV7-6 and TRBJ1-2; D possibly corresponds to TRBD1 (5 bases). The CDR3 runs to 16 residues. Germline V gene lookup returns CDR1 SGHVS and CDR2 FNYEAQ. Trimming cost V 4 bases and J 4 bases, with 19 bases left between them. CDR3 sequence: CASSSGTWAKFYGYTF. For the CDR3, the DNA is TGTGCCAGCAGCTCGGGGACGTGGGCAAAGTTCTATGGCTACACCTTC.

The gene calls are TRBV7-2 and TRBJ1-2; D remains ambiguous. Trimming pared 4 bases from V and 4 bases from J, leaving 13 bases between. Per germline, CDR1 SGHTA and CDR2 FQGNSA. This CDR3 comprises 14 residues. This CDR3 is CASSSQRGSYGYTF. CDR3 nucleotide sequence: TGTGCCAGCAGCTCCCAGCGGGGATCCTATGGCTACACCTTC.

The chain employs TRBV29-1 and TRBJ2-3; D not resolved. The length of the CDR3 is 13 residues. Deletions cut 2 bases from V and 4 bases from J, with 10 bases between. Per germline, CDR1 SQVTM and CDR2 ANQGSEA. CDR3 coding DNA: TGCAGCGTTGAACCAGCGACGGCAGATACGCAGTATTTT. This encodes CSVEPATADTQYF.

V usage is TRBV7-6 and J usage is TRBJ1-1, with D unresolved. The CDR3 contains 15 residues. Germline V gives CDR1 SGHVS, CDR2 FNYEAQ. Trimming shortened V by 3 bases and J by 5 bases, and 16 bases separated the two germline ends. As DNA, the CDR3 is TGTGCCAGCAGCTTGGTTCGTGGGGATGGGACTGAAGCTTTCTTT. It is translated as CASSLVRGDGTEAFF. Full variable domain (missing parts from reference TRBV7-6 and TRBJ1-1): GAGVSQSPRYKVTKRGQDVALRCDPISGHVSLYWYRQALGQGPEFLTYFNYEAQQDKSGLPNDRFSAERPEGSISTLTIQRTEQRDSAMYRCASSLVRGDGTEAFFGQGTRLTVV.

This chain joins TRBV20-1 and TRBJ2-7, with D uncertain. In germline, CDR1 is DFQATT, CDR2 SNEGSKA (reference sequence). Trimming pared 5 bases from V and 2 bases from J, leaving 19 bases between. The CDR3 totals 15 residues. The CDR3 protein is CSAEPPWGQPYEQYF. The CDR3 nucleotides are TGCAGTGCTGAGCCCCCGTGGGGTCAGCCCTACGAGCAGTACTTC.

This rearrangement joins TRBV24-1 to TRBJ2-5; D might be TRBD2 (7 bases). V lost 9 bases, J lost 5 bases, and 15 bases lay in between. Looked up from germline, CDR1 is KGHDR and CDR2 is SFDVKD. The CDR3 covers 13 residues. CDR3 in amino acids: CATQAGQGETQYF. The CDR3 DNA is TGTGCCACCCAAGCGGGGCAGGGGGAGACCCAGTACTTC.

CDR3 bases: TGCAGTCTTAGGGGGTACGGCTACACCTTC. Translating it yields CSLRGYGYTF. The chain uses TRBV20-1 and TRBJ1-2; D may be TRBD1 (6 bases). The CDR3 length is 10 residues. With 8 bases removed from V and 8 bases from J, the gap between germline ends came to 12 bases. Germline CDR1 DFQATT, CDR2 SNEGSKA (reference sequence).

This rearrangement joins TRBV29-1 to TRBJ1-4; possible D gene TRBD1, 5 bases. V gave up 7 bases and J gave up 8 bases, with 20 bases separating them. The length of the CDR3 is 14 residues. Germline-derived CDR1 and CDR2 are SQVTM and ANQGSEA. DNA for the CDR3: TGCAGCGAATTGGGCACAGGCGGGTGGGAAAAACTGTTTTTT. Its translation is CSELGTGGWEKLFF.

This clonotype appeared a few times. The DNA of the CDR3 is TGTGCCAGCAGCTTCGACAGGGTGGATTCGAACACTGAAGCTTTCTTT. It encodes CASSFDRVDSNTEAFF. This chain joins TRBV7-9 and TRBJ1-1, with TRBD1 identical over 7 bases. After removal of 3 bases from V and 1 base from J, the junction contained 8 bases not matched to a gene. Per germline, CDR1 SEHNR and CDR2 FQNEAQ (reference sequence). The CDR3 contains 16 residues.

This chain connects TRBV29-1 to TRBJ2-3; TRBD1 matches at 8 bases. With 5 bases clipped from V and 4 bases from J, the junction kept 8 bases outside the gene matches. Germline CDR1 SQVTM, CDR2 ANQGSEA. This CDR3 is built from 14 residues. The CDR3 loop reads CSVLTGVGSDTQYF. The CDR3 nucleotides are TGCAGCGTTTTGACAGGGGTCGGGTCAGATACGCAGTATTTT.

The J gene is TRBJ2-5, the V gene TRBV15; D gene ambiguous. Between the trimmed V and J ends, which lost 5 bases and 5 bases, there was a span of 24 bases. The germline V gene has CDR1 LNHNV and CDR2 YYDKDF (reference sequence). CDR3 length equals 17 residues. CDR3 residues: CATSRRVLENTGETQYF. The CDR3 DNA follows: TGTGCCACCAGCCGCCGTGTACTCGAGAACACCGGGGAGACCCAGTACTTC.

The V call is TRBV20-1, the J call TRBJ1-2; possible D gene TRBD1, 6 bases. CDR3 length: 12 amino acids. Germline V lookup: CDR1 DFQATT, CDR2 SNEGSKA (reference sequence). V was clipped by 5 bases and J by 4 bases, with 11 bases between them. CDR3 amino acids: CSARTEFYGYTF. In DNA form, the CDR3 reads TGCAGTGCTCGGACAGAATTCTATGGCTACACCTTC.

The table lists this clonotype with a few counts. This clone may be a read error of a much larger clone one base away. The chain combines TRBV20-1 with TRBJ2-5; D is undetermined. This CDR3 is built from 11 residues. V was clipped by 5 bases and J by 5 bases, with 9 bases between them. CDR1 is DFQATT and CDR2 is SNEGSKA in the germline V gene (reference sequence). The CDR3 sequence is CSAGPRETQYF. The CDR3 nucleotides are TGCAGTGCTGGGCCCAGGGAGACCCAGTACTTC.

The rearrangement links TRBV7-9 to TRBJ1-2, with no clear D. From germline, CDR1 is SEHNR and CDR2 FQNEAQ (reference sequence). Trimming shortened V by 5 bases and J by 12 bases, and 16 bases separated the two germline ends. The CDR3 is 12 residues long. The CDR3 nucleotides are TGTGCCAGCAGCGCCCATAAACGTAGGCACACCTTC. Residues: CASSAHKRRHTF.

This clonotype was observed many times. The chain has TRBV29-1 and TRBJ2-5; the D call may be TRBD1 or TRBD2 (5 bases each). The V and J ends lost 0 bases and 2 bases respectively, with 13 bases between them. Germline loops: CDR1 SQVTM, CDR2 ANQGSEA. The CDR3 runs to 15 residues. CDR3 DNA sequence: TGCAGCGTTGAAGATACAGGAGGATCACAAGAGACCCAGTACTTC. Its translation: CSVEDTGGSQETQYF. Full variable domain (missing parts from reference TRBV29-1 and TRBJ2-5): SAVISQKPSRDICQRGTSLTIQCQVDSQVTMMFWYRQQPGQSLTLIATANQGSEATYESGFVIDKFPISRPNLTFSTLTVSNMSPEDSSIYLCSVEDTGGSQETQYFGPGTRLLVL.

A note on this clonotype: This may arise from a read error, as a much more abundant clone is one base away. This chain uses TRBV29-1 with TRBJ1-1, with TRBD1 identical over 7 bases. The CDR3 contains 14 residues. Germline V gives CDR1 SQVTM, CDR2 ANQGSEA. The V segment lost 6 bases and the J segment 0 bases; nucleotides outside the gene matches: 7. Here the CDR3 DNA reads TGCAGCGTCCGACAGGGCGCTATGAACACTGAAGCTTTCTTT. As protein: CSVRQGAMNTEAFF.

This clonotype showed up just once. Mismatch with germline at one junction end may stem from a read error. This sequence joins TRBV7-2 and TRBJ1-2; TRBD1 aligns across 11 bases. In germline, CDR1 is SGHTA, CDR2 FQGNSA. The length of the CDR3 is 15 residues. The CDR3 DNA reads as TGCGCCAGCAGCCACCCGGGACAGGGGGGAAATGGCTACACCTTC. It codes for CASSHPGQGGNGYTF.

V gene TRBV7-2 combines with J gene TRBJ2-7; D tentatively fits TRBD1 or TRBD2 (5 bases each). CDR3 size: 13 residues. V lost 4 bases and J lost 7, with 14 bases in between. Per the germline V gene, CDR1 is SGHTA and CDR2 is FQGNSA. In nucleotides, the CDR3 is TGTGCCAGCAGCTGGGGAGCCAGGGCTGAGCAGTACTTC. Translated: CASSWGARAEQYF.